The source of this T cell receptor beta chain is a study of blood T cell dynamics during melanoma immunotherapy. General study points: The study could not tell melanoma-specific clones from general immune activation.

Profiled with immunoSEQ multiplex PCR; TCRdb holds only in-frame clones, not every one. The sample yields roughly 9,000 clones, approximately 83% seen once. Turning to this clone: Its specificity is not known.

The J segment lost 3 bases and the V segment lost 8 bases, leaving 7 bases of the junction unmatched. The CDR3 is 13 amino acids. The germline V gene has CDR1 MNHNS and CDR2 SASEGT. Time point given: week 3, after first cycle of checkpoint inhibitor. At 12 weeks after first infusion, RECIST 1.1 defined response for most patients. The chain is built from TRBV6-1 and TRBJ2-7, with 7 positions matching TRBD1. Source: blood, taken from a patient treated with checkpoint blockade. The clonotype was recovered from a human donor with melanoma. Here the CDR3 DNA reads TGTGCCAGCGCCTACAGGGGCCTCTACGAGCAGTACTTC. Protein sequence: CASAYRGLYEQYF.